The sequence of this T cell receptor beta chain was determined in a study of cytomegalovirus exposure and HLA in healthy donors. This CDR3 is 13 amino acids long. Germline V gene data show CDR1 as MNHEY and CDR2 as SMNVEV (reference sequence). The ends lost 5 bases at V and 11 bases at J; junction bases unmatched: 7. PCR employed 60 Vbeta and 13 Jbeta primers. Assay: immunoSEQ multiplex PCR; the TCRdb copy retains only in-frame clones and omits some. In total, the table holds more than 95,000 clones. This receptor was obtained from a man between 18 and 29 years old in good health and CMV-seronegative. The V and J genes are TRBV27 and TRBJ1-4, with 8 bases that match TRBD1. The material sequenced was PBMCs. CDR3 protein: CASSITGGAKLFF. The CDR3 region has the DNA TGTGCCAGCAGTATAACAGGGGGGGCTAAACTGTTTTTT.